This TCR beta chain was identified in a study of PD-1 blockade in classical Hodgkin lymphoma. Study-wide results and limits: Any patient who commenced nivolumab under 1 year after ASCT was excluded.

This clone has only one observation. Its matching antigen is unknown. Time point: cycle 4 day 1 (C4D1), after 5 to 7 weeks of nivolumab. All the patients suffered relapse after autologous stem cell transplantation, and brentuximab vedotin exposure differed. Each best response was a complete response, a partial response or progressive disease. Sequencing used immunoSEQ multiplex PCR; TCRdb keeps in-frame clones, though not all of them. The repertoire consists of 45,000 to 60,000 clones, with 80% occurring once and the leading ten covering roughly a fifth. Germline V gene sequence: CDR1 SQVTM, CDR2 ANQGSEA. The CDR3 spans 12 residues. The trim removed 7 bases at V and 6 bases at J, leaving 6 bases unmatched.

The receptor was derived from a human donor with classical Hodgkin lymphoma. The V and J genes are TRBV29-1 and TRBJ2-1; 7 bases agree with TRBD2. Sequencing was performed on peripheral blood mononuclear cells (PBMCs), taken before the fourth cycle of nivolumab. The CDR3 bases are TGCAGCGGAGCGGGGTTGGTCAATGAGCAGTTCTTC. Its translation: CSGAGLVNEQFF.